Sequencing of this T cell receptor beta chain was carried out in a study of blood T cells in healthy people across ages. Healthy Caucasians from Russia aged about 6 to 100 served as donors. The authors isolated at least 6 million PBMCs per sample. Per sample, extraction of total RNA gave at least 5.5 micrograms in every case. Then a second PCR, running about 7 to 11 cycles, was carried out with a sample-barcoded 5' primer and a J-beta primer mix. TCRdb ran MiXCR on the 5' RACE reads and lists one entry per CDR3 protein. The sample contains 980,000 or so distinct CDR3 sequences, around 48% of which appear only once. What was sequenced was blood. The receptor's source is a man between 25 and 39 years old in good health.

The CDR3 spells CASRTPSLTVNYGYTF. The CDR3, as DNA: TGTGCCAGCAGAACCCCCTCCTTGACAGTCAACTATGGCTACACCTTC. The rearrangement uses TRBV12-3 or TRBV12-4 and TRBJ1-2; perhaps TRBD1 as D (5 bases). There are 16 residues in the CDR3. With 6 bases removed from V and 2 bases from J, the gap between germline ends came to 19 bases.